This record concerns one T cell receptor beta chain sequence. The sample originates from a study of graft-versus-host responses after intestinal transplantation. The protocol was immunoSEQ multiplex PCR, while the TCRdb copy is restricted to in-frame clones and leaves out a portion. This table holds thousands of clones, approximately 75% found once. The ends lost 4 bases at V and 7 bases at J; junction bases unmatched: 13. The CDR3 is made up of 16 amino acids. The V gene's germline CDR1 is SGHRS and CDR2 YFSETQ. The sample in question was PBMCs, obtained approximately 540 days after intestinal transplant. The sequence was collected from a human patient who received an intestinal transplant, so some T cells may come from the graft donor. V is TRBV5-1 and J is TRBJ2-7, with 11 positions matching TRBD1. The chain's CDR3 is CASSVGTGGRFWEQYF. The CDR3, as DNA: TGCGCCAGCAGCGTGGGGACAGGGGGTCGGTTTTGGGAGCAGTACTTC.